A single TCR beta chain is shown here with its context. What it recognizes is unknown. This sample was included in a study of cytomegalovirus exposure and HLA in healthy donors. The study's findings and limits: An apparent linkage of common viral pathogens to several of the most significant clusters emerged in a later analysis. The CMV antigen specificity of a few CMV-associated chains was confirmed through in vitro analysis. Most CMV-associated TCR beta chains appeared HLA-restricted in a later analysis. Sequences of the TCR beta chain were said to predict the HLA-A and HLA-B alleles of most subjects accurately.

This PCR relied on a set of 60 Vbeta primers and 13 Jbeta primers. TCRdb keeps only in-frame clones here, not all; method: immunoSEQ multiplex PCR. Counted here are 150,000 to 200,000 clones, approximately 84% occurring once; the ten biggest clones make up 0.2% to 0.3%. Germline V gives CDR1 SGHTA, CDR2 FQGTGA. The CDR3 contains 15 residues. The V gene end was trimmed by 1 base and the J gene end by 6 bases; junction bases not matched to a gene: 5. This sequence originates from a boy between 10 and 17 years old in good health and CMV-seronegative. This chain joins TRBV7-3 and TRBJ2-1, with 8 bases that match TRBD2. Sequencing was performed on PBMCs. The DNA for the CDR3 is TGTGCCAGCAGCTTAATCGGGGGGGCCTTCAATGAGCAGTTCTTC. It codes for CASSLIGGAFNEQFF.